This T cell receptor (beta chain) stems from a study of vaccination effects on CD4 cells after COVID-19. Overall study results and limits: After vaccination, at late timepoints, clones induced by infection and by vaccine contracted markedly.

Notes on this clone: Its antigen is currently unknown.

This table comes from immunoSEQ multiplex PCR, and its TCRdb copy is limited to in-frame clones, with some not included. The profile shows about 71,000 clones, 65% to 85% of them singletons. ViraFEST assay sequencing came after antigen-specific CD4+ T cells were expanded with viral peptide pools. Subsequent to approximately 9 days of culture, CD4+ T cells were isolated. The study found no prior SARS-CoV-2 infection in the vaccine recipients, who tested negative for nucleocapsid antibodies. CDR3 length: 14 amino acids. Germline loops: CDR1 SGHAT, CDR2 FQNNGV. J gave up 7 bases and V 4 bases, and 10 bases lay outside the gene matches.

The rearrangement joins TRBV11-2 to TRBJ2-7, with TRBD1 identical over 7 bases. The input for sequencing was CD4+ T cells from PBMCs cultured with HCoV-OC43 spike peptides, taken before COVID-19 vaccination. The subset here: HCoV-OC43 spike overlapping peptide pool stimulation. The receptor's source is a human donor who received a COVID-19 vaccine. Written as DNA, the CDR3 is TGTGCCAGCAGCTCGATAAAGGGGGCCAGGGAGCAGTACGTC. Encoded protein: CASSSIKGAREQYV.